These 31 T cell receptor beta chains originate from one sample sequenced in a study of siplizumab effects on memory and regulatory T cells. The antigens for these receptors are not known. The method was immunoSEQ multiplex PCR; TCRdb's version includes in-frame clones alone and lacks a portion of them. Among about 14,000 clones, approximately 49% were seen once, and the ten largest hold roughly 10%. Coculturing at 37°C lasted about six days for the mixed lymphocyte reaction cells. Material for sequencing was CFSE-low (dividing) CD4+ T cells sorted from an allogeneic mixed lymphocyte reaction. The receptors come from a human donor in good health; the cells came from an allogeneic mixed lymphocyte reaction.

The genes are TRBV19 and TRBJ2-7; D ambiguous. The CDR3 totals 13 residues. Germline CDR1 LNHDA, CDR2 SQIVND (reference sequence). V was trimmed by 1 base and J by 3 bases, leaving 7 bases between them. The CDR3 protein is CASSIGAIYEQYF. The CDR3 region has the DNA TGTGCCAGTAGTATAGGAGCTATCTACGAGCAGTACTTC.

This chain links TRBV11-2 with TRBJ2-2; D unclear. This CDR3 spans 13 amino acids. Germline CDR1 and CDR2: SGHAT and FQNNGV. V gave up 0 bases and J gave up 7 bases, with 6 bases separating them. CDR3 sequence reads: CASSLDLYGELFF. DNA for the CDR3: TGTGCCAGCAGCTTAGATCTGTACGGGGAGCTGTTTTTT.

The chain is built from TRBV12-5 and TRBJ1-4; 8 bases fit TRBD1. Germline values: CDR1 LGHNT, CDR2 FRNRAP. This CDR3 is 14 amino acids long. The ends lost 4 bases at V and 8 bases at J; junction bases unmatched: 6. CDR3 sequence (DNA): TGTGCTAGTGGTTGGACAGGGTCGAGCGAAAAACTGTTTTTT. This encodes CASGWTGSSEKLFF.

Within the sample, this clone is medium-sized (0.01 to 0.1%). The V and J genes are TRBV5-1 and TRBJ1-1; D is possibly TRBD1 (6 bases). This CDR3 has 16 amino acids. Trimming removed 4 bases from V and 2 bases from J, with 18 bases in between. The germline V gene has CDR1 SGHRS and CDR2 YFSETQ. CDR3 sequence reads: CASSTIPTGVNTEAFF. As DNA, the CDR3 is TGCGCCAGCAGCACCATCCCGACAGGAGTTAACACTGAAGCTTTCTTT.

A few counts support this clone. This chain links TRBV30 with TRBJ2-2; weak D call: TRBD1 (6 bases). Germline V gene sequence: CDR1 GTSNPN, CDR2 SVGIG (reference sequence). CDR3 length equals 14 residues. V shed 3 bases and J shed 5 bases, with 13 bases lying between them. For the CDR3, the DNA is TGTGCCTGGAGCGTCACAGGGCCGACCGGGGAGCTGTTTTTT. Its protein product is CAWSVTGPTGELFF.

A few counts support this clone. The chain uses TRBV18 and TRBJ2-7; 8 nucleotides agree with TRBD1. The CDR3 spans 14 residues. Germline V gene data show CDR1 as KGHSH and CDR2 as LQKENI. Germline trimming cut 2 bases from V and 7 bases from J; bases unmatched to any gene: 7. Here the CDR3 DNA reads TGTGCCAGCTCACCAGAGGACAGGGTTGGGGAGCAGTACTTC. Its translation is CASSPEDRVGEQYF.

The gene calls are TRBV2 and TRBJ2-3; D perhaps matches TRBD1 (5 bases). The germline gives CDR1 SNHLY, CDR2 FYNNEI. Trimming pared 4 bases from V and 2 bases from J, leaving 7 bases between. The CDR3 consists of 13 residues. CDR3 sequence: CASSVGHTDTQYF. CDR3 DNA sequence: TGTGCCAGCAGTGTGGGGCACACAGATACGCAGTATTTT.

This chain connects TRBV11-2 to TRBJ2-2, with 8 bases matching TRBD2. Losses at the gene ends were 4 bases for V and 7 bases for J; bases not matched to a gene: 8. The length of the CDR3 is 15 residues. Germline V gives CDR1 SGHAT, CDR2 FQNNGV. In DNA, the CDR3 is TGTGCCAGCAGCTCCCCGAGCGGGAGTGTCGGGGAGCTGTTTTTT. Protein: CASSSPSGSVGELFF. The full variable domain, with the rest looked up from reference TRBV11-2 and TRBJ2-2, is EAGVAQSPRYKIIEKRQSVAFWCNPISGHATLYWYQQILGQGPKLLIQFQNNGVVDDSQLPKDRFSAERLKGVDSTLKIQPAKLEDSAVYLCASSSPSGSVGELFFGEGSRLTVL.

V is TRBV5-1 and J is TRBJ1-5; 12 nucleotides line up with TRBD1. The CDR3 runs to 16 residues. Germline loops: CDR1 SGHRS, CDR2 YFSETQ. The junction had 2 bases not matched to a gene; V was cut back by 3 bases and J by 1 base. This CDR3 reads CASSWGTGGSNQPQHF. In DNA, the CDR3 is TGCGCCAGCAGCTGGGGGACAGGGGGCAGCAATCAGCCCCAGCATTTT.

This clone is medium-sized in the sample. This chain connects TRBV7-8 to TRBJ2-7, with 8 positions matching TRBD2. V lost 6 bases, J lost 4 bases, and 11 bases stayed unmatched. The germline V gene encodes CDR1 SGHVS and CDR2 FQNEAQ. This CDR3 has 15 amino acids. CDR3 in DNA: TGTGCCAGCAGAGATACCGGGACTAGTCGTTACGAGCAGTACTTC. Amino acids: CASRDTGTSRYEQYF.

The chain recombines TRBV10-1 with TRBJ2-3; D ambiguous. Trimming stripped 6 bases from V and 2 bases from J, with 9 bases between. Germline V CDR1 and CDR2: WNHNN, SYGVQD (reference sequence). The CDR3 spans 13 residues. CDR3 DNA: TGCGCCAGCAGCGGTTCATCCACAGATACGCAGTATTTT. Translation gives CASSGSSTDTQYF.

The chain is built from TRBV18 and TRBJ2-7; no definite D call. The germline V and J ends were trimmed by 2 bases and 4 bases, with 18 bases remaining between them. Germline loops: CDR1 KGHSH, CDR2 LQKENI. The CDR3 spans 16 residues. The CDR3 spells CASSPFDPAASYEQYF. DNA of the CDR3: TGTGCCAGCTCACCATTCGATCCAGCTGCATCTTACGAGCAGTACTTC. The full variable domain, its missing parts supplied by reference TRBV18 and TRBJ2-7, is NAGVMQNPRHLVRRRGQEARLRCSPMKGHSHVYWYRQLPEEGLKFMVYLQKENIIDESGMPKERFSAEFPKEGPSILRIQQVVRGDSAAYFCASSPFDPAASYEQYFGPGTRLTVT.

This clone is judged medium-sized. The rearrangement uses TRBV27 and TRBJ1-4, with a possible D match to TRBD1 (5 bases). The CDR3 has 15 residues. Trimming removed 5 bases from V and 7 bases from J, with 17 bases in between. From germline, CDR1 is MNHEY and CDR2 SMNVEV (reference sequence). CDR3 protein: CASSPWGGTVEKLFF. CDR3 nucleotides: TGTGCCAGCAGTCCTTGGGGGGGGACGGTTGAAAAACTGTTTTTT.

V gene TRBV7-2 combines with J gene TRBJ2-7; TRBD2 is a possible D gene (6 bases). This CDR3 has 14 amino acids. Per the germline V gene, CDR1 is SGHTA and CDR2 is FQGNSA. Between the trimmed V and J ends, which lost 0 bases and 7 bases, there was a span of 13 bases. The CDR3 DNA is TGTGCCAGCAGCTTAGCGGAGGGGCAGAATGAGCAGTACTTC. Protein sequence: CASSLAEGQNEQYF.

This chain uses TRBV2 with TRBJ2-7, with D tentatively TRBD1 (5 bases). V gave up 5 bases and J gave up 2 bases, with 16 bases separating them. The germline V gene encodes CDR1 SNHLY and CDR2 FYNNEI. The CDR3 covers 15 residues. CDR3 protein: CASSRTGPPAYEQYF. The CDR3, as DNA: TGTGCCAGCAGTAGAACAGGACCCCCGGCCTACGAGCAGTACTTC.

The gene calls are TRBV4-2 and TRBJ2-7, with TRBD2 matching 9 bases. The CDR3 contains 20 residues. V lost 0 bases, J lost 1 base, and 16 bases stayed unmatched. Germline CDR1 reads LGHNA; CDR2 reads YNFKEQ. The DNA of the CDR3 is TGTGCCAGCAGCCAAGATTCGGCCCGCGGGAGGGCGGGAATGTCCTACGAGCAGTACTTC. Protein: CASSQDSARGRAGMSYEQYF.

In its sample, this clone is large. The chain recombines TRBV6-5 with TRBJ1-1; the match to TRBD1 covers 7 bases. Per germline, CDR1 MNHEY and CDR2 SVGAGI. V lost 6 bases to trimming and J lost 1 base; unmatched junction nucleotides: 5. CDR3 size: 14 residues. CDR3 in amino acids: CASRVGQPNTEAFF. CDR3 sequence (DNA): TGTGCCAGCAGGGTGGGACAGCCGAACACTGAAGCTTTCTTT.

This rearrangement joins TRBV5-1 to TRBJ1-1; D is possibly TRBD1 (6 bases). The V end was cut by 0 bases, the J end by 4 bases, with 10 bases between. CDR1 is SGHRS, CDR2 YFSETQ, per germline. The CDR3 has 14 residues. CDR3 region: CASSLVYRATEAFF. The CDR3 DNA reads TGCGCCAGCAGCTTGGTTTACAGGGCCACTGAAGCTTTCTTT.

This chain uses TRBV30 with TRBJ1-2; D remains unclear. This CDR3 contains 11 residues. Germline-derived CDR1 and CDR2 are GTSNPN and SVGIG (reference sequence). The V end lost 6 bases, the J end lost 2 bases, and 7 bases lay between the germline ends. CDR3 DNA: TGTGCCTGTGGGTCCAACTATGGCTACACCTTC. Its translation: CACGSNYGYTF.

The rearrangement joins TRBV6-5 to TRBJ1-2; weak D call: TRBD1 (5 bases). The V end was cut by 0 bases, the J end by 4 bases, with 9 bases between. CDR1 is MNHEY and CDR2 is SVGAGI in the germline V gene. The CDR3 spans 14 residues. CDR3: CASSYSRTTYGYTF. Written as DNA, the CDR3 is TGTGCCAGCAGTTACTCTAGGACAACCTATGGCTACACCTTC.

The CDR3 nucleotides read TGTGCTAGTGGTTTGGGACTAGCGACCACCGGGGAGCTGTTTTTT. Protein sequence: CASGLGLATTGELFF. J is TRBJ2-2 and V is TRBV12-5; TRBD2 matches at 8 bases. Germline V lookup: CDR1 LGHNT, CDR2 FRNRAP. This CDR3 is built from 15 residues. Trimming took 1 base from V and 4 from J; bases not matched to a gene: 2. Full variable domain (outside the CDR3, taken from reference TRBV12-5 and TRBJ2-2): DARVTQTPRHKVTEMGQEVTMRCQPILGHNTVFWYRQTMMQGLELLAYFRNRAPLDDSGMPKDRFSAEMPDATLATLKIQPSEPRDSAVYFCASGLGLATTGELFFGEGSRLTVL.

The chain links TRBV29-1 to TRBJ2-2; D may be TRBD1 or TRBD2 (5 bases each). This CDR3 region has 14 residues. CDR1 is SQVTM and CDR2 is ANQGSEA in the germline V gene. Trimming took off 7 bases at V and 7 bases at J, with 19 bases between the two ends. The CDR3 region is CSAWDRGVSGELFF. CDR3 in DNA: TGCAGCGCCTGGGACCGAGGAGTTAGCGGGGAGCTGTTTTTT.

The J gene is TRBJ2-5, the V gene TRBV6-6, with TRBD1 matching over 7 bases. Germline CDR1 is MNHNY and CDR2 is SVGAGI (reference sequence). This CDR3 spans 13 amino acids. With V trimmed by 7 bases and J by 0 bases, 2 bases remained unmatched. The DNA for the CDR3 is TGTGCCAGCACCAGGGGGTACCAAGAGACCCAGTACTTC. Translated, it gives CASTRGYQETQYF.

This sequence joins TRBV30 and TRBJ1-2; TRBD1 matches 10 bases. Germline V CDR1 and CDR2: GTSNPN, SVGIG (reference sequence). V was pared by 5 bases and J by 4 bases, with 4 bases of the junction left unmatched. The CDR3 sequence is 13 residues long. CDR3 sequence reads: CAWQRDRGYGYTF. The DNA for the CDR3 is TGTGCCTGGCAACGGGACAGGGGCTATGGCTACACCTTC.

In its sample, this clone was seen once. V and J are TRBV7-9 and TRBJ2-5; D is unclear. CDR1 is SEHNR and CDR2 is FQNEAQ in the germline V gene (reference sequence). CDR3 size: 14 residues. The ends were cut back, 1 base at V and 2 bases at J, with 8 bases in the middle. CDR3 amino acids: CASSLVSLQETQYF. The CDR3 nucleotides read TGTGCCAGCAGCTTAGTCAGCTTACAAGAGACCCAGTACTTC.

The chain recombines TRBV11-3 with TRBJ2-3; unclear D gene. Germline V gene lookup returns CDR1 SGHNT and CDR2 YENEEA. Trimming pared 5 bases from V and 3 bases from J, leaving 12 bases between. This CDR3 has 14 residues. The CDR3 nucleotides are TGTGCCAGCAGCCAAGTGGAGCTTACAGATACGCAGTATTTT. This encodes CASSQVELTDTQYF.

V is TRBV6-6 and J is TRBJ2-2; the D gene is possibly TRBD1 (6 bases). The CDR3 spans 13 residues. V was shortened by 6 bases and J by 6 bases, with 11 bases between the two germline ends. Per germline, CDR1 MNHNY and CDR2 SVGAGI (reference sequence). DNA for the CDR3: TGTGCCAGCAGGGTACCAGGGGCCGGGGAGCTGTTTTTT. Protein product: CASRVPGAGELFF.

CDR3 sequence: CASSPQRLAFF. CDR3 in DNA: TGTGCCAGCAGCCCACAGCGTTTGGCTTTCTTT. The gene calls are TRBV2 and TRBJ1-1; unclear D gene. V was cut by 6 bases and J by 11 bases, with 13 bases left in between. CDR3 length: 11 residues. Germline CDR1 and CDR2: SNHLY and FYNNEI.

The rearrangement uses TRBV11-3 and TRBJ2-7; D possibly matches TRBD1 or TRBD2 (5 bases each). CDR3 length equals 16 residues. V was clipped by 2 bases and J by 2 bases, with 16 bases between them. Per the germline V gene, CDR1 is SGHNT and CDR2 is YENEEA. The CDR3, as DNA: TGTGCCAGCAGCTTATCCATCGGGACGGGAACCTACGAGCAGTACTTC. As protein: CASSLSIGTGTYEQYF.

This clone was detected only once. The CDR3 sequence: CASSLAGQGTYEQYF. CDR3 in DNA: TGTGCCAGCAGCTTAGCGGGACAGGGTACCTACGAGCAGTACTTC. The V and J genes are TRBV7-8 and TRBJ2-5; TRBD1 matches 9 bases. TRBJ2-7 matches the DNA end more closely, so the J call is doubtful. Per germline, CDR1 SGHVS and CDR2 FQNEAQ. The CDR3 runs to 15 residues.

This sequence joins TRBV2 and TRBJ1-2; D not resolved. This CDR3 region has 12 residues. CDR1 is SNHLY and CDR2 is FYNNEI in the germline V gene. V lost 5 bases and J lost 1, with 5 bases in between. CDR3 residues: CASSLDNYGYTF. CDR3 nucleotides: TGTGCCAGCAGTCTAGATAACTATGGCTACACCTTC.